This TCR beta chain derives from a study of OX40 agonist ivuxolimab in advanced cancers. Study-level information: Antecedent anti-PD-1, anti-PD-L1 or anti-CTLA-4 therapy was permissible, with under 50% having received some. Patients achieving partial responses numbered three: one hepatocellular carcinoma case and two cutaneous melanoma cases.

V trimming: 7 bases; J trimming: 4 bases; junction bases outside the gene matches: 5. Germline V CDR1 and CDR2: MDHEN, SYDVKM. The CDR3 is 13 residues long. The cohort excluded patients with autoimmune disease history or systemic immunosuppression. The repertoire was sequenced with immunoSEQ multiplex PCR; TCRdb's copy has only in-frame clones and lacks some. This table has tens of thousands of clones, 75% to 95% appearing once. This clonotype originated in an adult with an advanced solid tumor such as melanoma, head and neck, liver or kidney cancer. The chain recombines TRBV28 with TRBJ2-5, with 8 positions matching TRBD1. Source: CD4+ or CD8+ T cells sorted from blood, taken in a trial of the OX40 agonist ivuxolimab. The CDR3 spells CASTRTGRETQYF. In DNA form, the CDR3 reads TGTGCCAGCACCCGGACAGGGAGAGAGACCCAGTACTTC.